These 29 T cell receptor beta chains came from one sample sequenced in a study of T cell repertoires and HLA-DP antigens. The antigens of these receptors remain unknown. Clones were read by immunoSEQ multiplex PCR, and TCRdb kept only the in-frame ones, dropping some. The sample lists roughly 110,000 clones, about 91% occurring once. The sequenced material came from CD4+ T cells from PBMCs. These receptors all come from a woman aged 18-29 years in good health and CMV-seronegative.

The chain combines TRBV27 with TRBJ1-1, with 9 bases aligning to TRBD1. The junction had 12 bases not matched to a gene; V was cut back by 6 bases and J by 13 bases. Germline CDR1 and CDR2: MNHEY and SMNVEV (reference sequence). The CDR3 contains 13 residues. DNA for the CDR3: TGTGCCAGCAGGAAACAGGGGGCCGTAAAGGTTTTCTTT. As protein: CASRKQGAVKVFF.

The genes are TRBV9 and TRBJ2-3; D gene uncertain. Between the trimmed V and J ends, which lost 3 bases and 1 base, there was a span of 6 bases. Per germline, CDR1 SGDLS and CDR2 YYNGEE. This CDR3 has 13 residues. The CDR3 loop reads CASSAWGTDTQYF. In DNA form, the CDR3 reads TGTGCCAGCAGCGCATGGGGCACAGATACGCAGTATTTT.

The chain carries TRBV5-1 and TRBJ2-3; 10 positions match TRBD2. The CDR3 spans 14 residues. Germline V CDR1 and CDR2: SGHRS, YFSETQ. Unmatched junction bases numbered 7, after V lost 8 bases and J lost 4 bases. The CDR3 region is CASQREGSADTQYF. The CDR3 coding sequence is TGCGCCAGTCAGCGGGAGGGAAGCGCAGATACGCAGTATTTT.

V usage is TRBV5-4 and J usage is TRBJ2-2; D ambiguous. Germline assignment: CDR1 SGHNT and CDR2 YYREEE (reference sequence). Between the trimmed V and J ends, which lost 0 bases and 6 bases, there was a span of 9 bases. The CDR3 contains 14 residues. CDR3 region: CASSLVLEAGELFF. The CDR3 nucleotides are TGTGCCAGCAGCTTGGTATTAGAGGCCGGGGAGCTGTTTTTT.

The CDR3 is CAWRRGRGYGYTF. The CDR3 DNA sequence: TGTGCCTGGAGACGGGGAAGGGGATATGGCTACACCTTC. The chain uses TRBV30 and TRBJ1-2, with a possible D match to TRBD1 (5 bases). The CDR3 extends over 13 amino acids. The germline V gene encodes CDR1 GTSNPN and CDR2 SVGIG (reference sequence). Trimming cost V 3 bases and J 5 bases, with 13 bases left between them. Full variable domain (outside the CDR3, taken from reference TRBV30 and TRBJ1-2): SQTIHQWPATLVQPVGSPLSLECTVEGTSNPNLYWYRQAAGRGLQLLFYSVGIGQISSEVPQNLSASRPQDRQFILSSKKLLLSDSGFYLCAWRRGRGYGYTFGSGTRLTVV.

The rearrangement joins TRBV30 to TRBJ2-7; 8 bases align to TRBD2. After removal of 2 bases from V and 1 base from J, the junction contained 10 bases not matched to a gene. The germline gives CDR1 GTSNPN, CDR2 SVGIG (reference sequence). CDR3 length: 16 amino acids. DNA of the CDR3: TGTGCCTGGAGTCCCAGCGGGAGAGTAAGGTCCTACGAGCAGTACTTC. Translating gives CAWSPSGRVRSYEQYF.

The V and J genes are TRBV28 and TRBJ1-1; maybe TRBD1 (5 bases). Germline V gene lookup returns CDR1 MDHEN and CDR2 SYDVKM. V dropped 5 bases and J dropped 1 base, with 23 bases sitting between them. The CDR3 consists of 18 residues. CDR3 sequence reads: CASSEHPGGGGRNTEAFF. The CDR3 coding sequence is TGTGCCAGCAGTGAACACCCGGGGGGAGGAGGGCGGAACACTGAAGCTTTCTTT.

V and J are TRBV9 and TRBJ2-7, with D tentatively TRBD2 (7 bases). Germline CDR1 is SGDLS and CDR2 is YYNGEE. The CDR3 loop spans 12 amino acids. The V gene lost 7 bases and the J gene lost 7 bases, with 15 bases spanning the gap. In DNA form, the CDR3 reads TGTGCCAGCGGAGGGGAGGGGGGAGAGCAGTACTTC. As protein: CASGGEGGEQYF.

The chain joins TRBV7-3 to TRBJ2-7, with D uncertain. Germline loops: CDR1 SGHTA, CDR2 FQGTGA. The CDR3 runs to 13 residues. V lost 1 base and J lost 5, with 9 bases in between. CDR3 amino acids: CASSLSNRDEQYF. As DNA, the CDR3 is TGTGCCAGCAGCTTAAGTAATAGGGACGAGCAGTACTTC.

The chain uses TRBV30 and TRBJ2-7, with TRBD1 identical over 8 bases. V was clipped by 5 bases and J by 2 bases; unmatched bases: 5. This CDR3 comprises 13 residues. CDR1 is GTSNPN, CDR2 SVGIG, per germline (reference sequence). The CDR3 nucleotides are TGTGCCTGGTCTCCGGGACAGGCCTACGAGCAGTACTTC. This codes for CAWSPGQAYEQYF.

The CDR3 sequence is CASSQVPRGRWRSPLHF. The CDR3 region has the DNA TGCGCCAGCAGCCAAGTCCCGAGAGGGAGGTGGCGGTCACCCCTCCACTTT. The chain recombines TRBV4-1 with TRBJ1-6; D gene uncertain. Per germline, CDR1 MGHRA and CDR2 YSYEKL. The CDR3 is 17 residues long. V was clipped by 1 base and J by 10 bases, with 20 bases between them.

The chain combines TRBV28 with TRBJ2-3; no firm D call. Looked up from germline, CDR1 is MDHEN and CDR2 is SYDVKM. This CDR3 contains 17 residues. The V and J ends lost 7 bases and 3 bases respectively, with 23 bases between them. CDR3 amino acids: CASIPAHLGLGTDTQYF. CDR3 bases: TGTGCCAGCATCCCCGCCCATTTAGGTCTTGGTACAGATACGCAGTATTTT.

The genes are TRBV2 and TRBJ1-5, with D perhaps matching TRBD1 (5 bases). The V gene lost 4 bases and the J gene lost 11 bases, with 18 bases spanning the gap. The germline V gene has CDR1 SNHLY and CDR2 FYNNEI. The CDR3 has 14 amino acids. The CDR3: CASSVRQQNPAQHF. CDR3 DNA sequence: TGTGCCAGCAGTGTCCGACAGCAGAACCCGGCCCAGCATTTT.

The CDR3 sequence is CSVVGGQQETQYF. In DNA, the CDR3 is TGCAGCGTTGTTGGGGGGCAGCAAGAGACCCAGTACTTC. The genes are TRBV29-1 and TRBJ2-5; D tentatively reads TRBD1 or TRBD2 (6 bases each). V lost 4 bases to trimming and J lost 2 bases, with 11 bases between them. The CDR3 has 13 amino acids. CDR1 is SQVTM, CDR2 ANQGSEA, per germline. Based on the CDR3 plus reference TRBV29-1 and TRBJ2-5, the full variable domain is SAVISQKPSRDICQRGTSLTIQCQVDSQVTMMFWYRQQPGQSLTLIATANQGSEATYESGFVIDKFPISRPNLTFSTLTVSNMSPEDSSIYLCSVVGGQQETQYFGPGTRLLVL.

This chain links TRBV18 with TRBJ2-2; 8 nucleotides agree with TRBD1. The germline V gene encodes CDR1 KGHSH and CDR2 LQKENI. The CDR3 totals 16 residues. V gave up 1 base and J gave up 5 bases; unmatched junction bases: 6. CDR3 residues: CASSPQRTGLTGELFF. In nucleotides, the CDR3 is TGTGCCAGCTCACCACAACGGACAGGGTTGACCGGGGAGCTGTTTTTT.

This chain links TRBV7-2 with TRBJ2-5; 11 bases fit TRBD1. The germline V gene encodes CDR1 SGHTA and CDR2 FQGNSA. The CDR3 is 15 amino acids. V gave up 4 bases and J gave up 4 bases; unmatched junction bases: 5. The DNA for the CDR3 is TGTGCCAGCAGCTCGCGGGGGACAGGGGGAGAGACCCAGTACTTC. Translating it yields CASSSRGTGGETQYF. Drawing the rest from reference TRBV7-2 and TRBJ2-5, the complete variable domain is GAGVSQSPSNKVTEKGKDVELRCDPISGHTALYWYRQSLGQGLEFLIYFQGNSAPDKSGLPSDRFSAERTGGSVSTLTIQRTQQEDSAVYLCASSSRGTGGETQYFGPGTRLLVL.

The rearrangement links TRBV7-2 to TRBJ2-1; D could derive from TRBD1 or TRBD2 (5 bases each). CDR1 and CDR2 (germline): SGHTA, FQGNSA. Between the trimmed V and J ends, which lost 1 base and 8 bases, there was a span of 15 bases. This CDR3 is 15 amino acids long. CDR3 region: CASSLGGSPPHEQFF. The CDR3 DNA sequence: TGTGCCAGCAGCTTAGGGGGGTCACCCCCCCATGAGCAGTTCTTC.

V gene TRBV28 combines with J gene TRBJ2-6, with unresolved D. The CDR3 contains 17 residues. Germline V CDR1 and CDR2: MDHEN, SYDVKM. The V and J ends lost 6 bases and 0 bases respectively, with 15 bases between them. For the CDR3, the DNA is TGTGCCAGCAGCCTCGAGAGTTTCTCCTCTGGGGCCAACGTCCTGACTTTC. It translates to CASSLESFSSGANVLTF.

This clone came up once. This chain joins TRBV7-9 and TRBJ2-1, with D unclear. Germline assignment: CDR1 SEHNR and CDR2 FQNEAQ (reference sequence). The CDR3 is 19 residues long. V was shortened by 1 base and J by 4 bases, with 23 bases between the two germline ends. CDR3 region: CASSLGGAVWIPRYNEQFF. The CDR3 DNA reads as TGTGCCAGCAGCTTAGGTGGTGCCGTCTGGATACCGAGATACAATGAGCAGTTCTTC.

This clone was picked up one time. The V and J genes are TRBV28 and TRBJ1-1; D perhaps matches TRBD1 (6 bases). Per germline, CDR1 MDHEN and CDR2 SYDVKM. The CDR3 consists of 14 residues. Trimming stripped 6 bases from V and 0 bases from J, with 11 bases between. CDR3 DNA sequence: TGTGCCAGCAGATCCAGGGGCCTGAACACTGAAGCTTTCTTT. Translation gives CASRSRGLNTEAFF. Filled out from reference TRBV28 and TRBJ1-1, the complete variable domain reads DVKVTQSSRYLVKRTGEKVFLECVQDMDHENMFWYRQDPGLGLRLIYFSYDVKMKEKGDIPEGYSVSREKKERFSLILESASTNQTSMYLCASRSRGLNTEAFFGQGTRLTVV.

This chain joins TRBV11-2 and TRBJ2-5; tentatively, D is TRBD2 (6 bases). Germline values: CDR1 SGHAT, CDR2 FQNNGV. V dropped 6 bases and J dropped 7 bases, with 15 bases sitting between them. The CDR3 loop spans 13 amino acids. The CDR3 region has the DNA TGTGCCAGCAGATCCGGGGGATCAGGGACCCAGTACTTC. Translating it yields CASRSGGSGTQYF.

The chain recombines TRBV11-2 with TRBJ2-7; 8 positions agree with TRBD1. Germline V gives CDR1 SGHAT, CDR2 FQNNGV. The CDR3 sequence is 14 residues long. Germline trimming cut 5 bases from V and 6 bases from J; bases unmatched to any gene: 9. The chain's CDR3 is CASSPRTGSGEQYF. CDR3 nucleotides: TGTGCCAGCAGCCCCCGGACAGGGTCGGGCGAGCAGTACTTC.

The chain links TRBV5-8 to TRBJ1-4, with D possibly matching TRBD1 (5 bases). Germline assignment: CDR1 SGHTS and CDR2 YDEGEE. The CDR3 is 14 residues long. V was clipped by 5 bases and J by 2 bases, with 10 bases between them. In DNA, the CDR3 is TGTGCCAGCAGTATGGGGCGGACTAATGAAAAACTGTTTTTT. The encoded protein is CASSMGRTNEKLFF.

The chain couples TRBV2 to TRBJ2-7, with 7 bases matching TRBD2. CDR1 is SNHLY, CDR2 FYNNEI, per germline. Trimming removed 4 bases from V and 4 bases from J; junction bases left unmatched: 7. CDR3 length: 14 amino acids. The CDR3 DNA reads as TGTGCCAGCAGTGGCAGCCTAGCGGTATACGAGCAGTACTTC. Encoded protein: CASSGSLAVYEQYF. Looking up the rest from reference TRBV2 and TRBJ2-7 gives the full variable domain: EPEVTQTPSHQVTQMGQEVILRCVPISNHLYFYWYRQILGQKVEFLVSFYNNEISEKSEIFDDQFSVERPDGSNFTLKIRSTKLEDSAMYFCASSGSLAVYEQYFGPGTRLTVT.

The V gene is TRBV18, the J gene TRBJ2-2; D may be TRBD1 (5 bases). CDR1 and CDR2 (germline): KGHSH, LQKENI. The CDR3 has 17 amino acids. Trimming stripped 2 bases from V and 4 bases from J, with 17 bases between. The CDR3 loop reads CASSPWEGATGTGELFF. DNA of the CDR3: TGTGCCAGCTCACCATGGGAAGGGGCTACCGGCACCGGGGAGCTGTTTTTT.

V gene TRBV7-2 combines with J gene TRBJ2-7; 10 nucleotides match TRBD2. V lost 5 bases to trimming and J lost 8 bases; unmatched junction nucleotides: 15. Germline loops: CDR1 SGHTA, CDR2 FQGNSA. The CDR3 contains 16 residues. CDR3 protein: CASSARSTSGTDKQYF. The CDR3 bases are TGTGCCAGCAGCGCCCGTAGCACTAGCGGGACCGACAAGCAGTACTTC.

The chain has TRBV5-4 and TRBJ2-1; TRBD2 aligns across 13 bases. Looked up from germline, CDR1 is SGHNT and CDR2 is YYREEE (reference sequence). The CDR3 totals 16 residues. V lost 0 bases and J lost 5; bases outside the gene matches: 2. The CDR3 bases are TGTGCCAGCAGCTTGGCCGGACTAGCGGGAGACAATGAGCAGTTCTTC. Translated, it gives CASSLAGLAGDNEQFF.

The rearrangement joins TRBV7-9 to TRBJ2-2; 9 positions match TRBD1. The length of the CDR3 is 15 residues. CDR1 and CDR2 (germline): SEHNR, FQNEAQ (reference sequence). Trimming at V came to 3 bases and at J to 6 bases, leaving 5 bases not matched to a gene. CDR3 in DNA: TGTGCCAGCAGCTTCAAAAGGACAGGGGCCGGGGAGCTGTTTTTT. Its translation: CASSFKRTGAGELFF.

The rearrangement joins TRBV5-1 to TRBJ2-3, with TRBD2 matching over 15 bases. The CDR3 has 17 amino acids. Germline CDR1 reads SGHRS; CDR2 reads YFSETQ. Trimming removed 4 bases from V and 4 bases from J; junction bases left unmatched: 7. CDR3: CASSPGLAGGPADTQYF. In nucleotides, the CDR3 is TGCGCCAGCAGCCCCGGACTAGCGGGGGGGCCAGCAGATACGCAGTATTTT.